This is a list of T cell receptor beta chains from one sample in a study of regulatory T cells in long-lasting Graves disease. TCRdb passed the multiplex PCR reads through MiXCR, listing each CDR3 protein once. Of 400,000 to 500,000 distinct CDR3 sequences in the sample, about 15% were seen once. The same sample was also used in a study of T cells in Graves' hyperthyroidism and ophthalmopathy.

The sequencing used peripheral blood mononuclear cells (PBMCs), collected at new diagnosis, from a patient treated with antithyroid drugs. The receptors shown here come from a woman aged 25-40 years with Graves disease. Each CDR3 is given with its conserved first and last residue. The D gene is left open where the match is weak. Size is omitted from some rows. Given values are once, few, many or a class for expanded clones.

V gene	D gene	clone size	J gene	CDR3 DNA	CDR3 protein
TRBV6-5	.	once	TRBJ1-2	TGTGCCAGCAGTTACTCGAGGTCCAAAACTAACTATGGCTACACCTTC	CASSYSRSKTNYGYTF
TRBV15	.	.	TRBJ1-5	TGTGCCACCCGTGCAAGGTTGAACGGTCAGCCCCAGCATTTT	CATRARLNGQPQHF
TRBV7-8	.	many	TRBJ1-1	TGTGCCAGCAGCTTAGCCTCGGAGGGGCAGCCTTTCTTT	CASSLASEGQPFF
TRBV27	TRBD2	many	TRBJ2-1	TGTGCCAGCAGTTCTAGAGGGAGGGGAGGGAATGAGCAGTTCTTC	CASSSRGRGGNEQFF
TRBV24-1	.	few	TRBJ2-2	TGTGCCACCAGTGTCCCTACCGGGGAGCTGTTTTTT	CATSVPTGELFF
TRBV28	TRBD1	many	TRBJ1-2	TGTGCCACCACTGGGGGACAGGGTGATGGCTACACCTTC	CATTGGQGDGYTF
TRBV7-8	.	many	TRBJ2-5	TGTGCCAGCAGCTTAGGGACATTGACGGAGACCCAGTACTTC	CASSLGTLTETQYF
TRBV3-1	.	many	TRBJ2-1	TGTGCCAGCAGCCGACTAGACAATGAGCAGTTCTTC	CASSRLDNEQFF
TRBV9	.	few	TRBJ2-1	TGTGCCAGCAGCGTAGTCTTAGGCGGCTACGGTGAGCAGTTCTTC	CASSVVLGGYGEQFF
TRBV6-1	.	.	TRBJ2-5	TGTGCCAGCAGACCGGACAGAGAACCTATTGAGACCCAGTACTTC	CASRPDREPIETQYF
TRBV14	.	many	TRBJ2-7	TGTGCCAGCAGCCCGGGGGCCGGGTACGAGCAGTACTTC	CASSPGAGYEQYF
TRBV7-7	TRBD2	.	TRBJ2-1	TGTGCTAGCAGCTTAAAAGCGGGAGAGCAGTTCTTC	CASSLKAGEQFF
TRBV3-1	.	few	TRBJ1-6	TGTGCCAGCAGCCAAGATATCACAGTATCTTTTAATTCACCCCTCCACTTT	CASSQDITVSFNSPLHF
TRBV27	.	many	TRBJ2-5	TGTGCCAGCAGTTTAGGAACATCAGGGGAGACCCAGTACTTC	CASSLGTSGETQYF
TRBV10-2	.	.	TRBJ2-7	TGCGCCAGCAGTGAGTTTGAGCGTCTCCCCTACGAGCAGTACTTC	CASSEFERLPYEQYF
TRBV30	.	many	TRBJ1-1	TGTGCCTGGAGCCTAGGACAGATGGCTGGAGCTTTCTTT	CAWSLGQMAGAFF
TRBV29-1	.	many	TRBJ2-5	TGCAGCGTCTCCGACGGGGAAGAGACCCAGTACTTC	CSVSDGEETQYF
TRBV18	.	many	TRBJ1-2	TGTGCCAGCTCACCAACAGGGTCTGGCTACACCTTC	CASSPTGSGYTF
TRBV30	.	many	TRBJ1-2	TGTGCCTGGAGGCAATTCGAGGCGGGCGGCTACACCTTC	CAWRQFEAGGYTF
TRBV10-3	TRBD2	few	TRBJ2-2	TGTGCCACCCGGCCAGGGACTAGCGGGAGTAGGGCCGGGGAGCTGTTTTTT	CATRPGTSGSRAGELFF
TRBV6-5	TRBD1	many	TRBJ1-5	TGTGCCAGCAGTTACTCGTGGGCCAGGGGGCGCGAGCAGCCCCAGCATTTT	CASSYSWARGREQPQHF
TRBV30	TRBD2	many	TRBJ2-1	TGTGCCTGGAGATTAGCACTAGCGGGACCCATGGGCCCCTACAATGAGCAGTTCTTC	CAWRLALAGPMGPYNEQFF
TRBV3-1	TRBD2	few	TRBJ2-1	TGTGCCAGCAGCTCAGACCTAGCGGGAGGTGATAATGAGCAGTTCTTC	CASSSDLAGGDNEQFF
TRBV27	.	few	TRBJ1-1	TGTGCCAGCAGTTTACTCGGGGATACGGACACTGAAGCTTTCTTT	CASSLLGDTDTEAFF
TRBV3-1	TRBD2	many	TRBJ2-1	TGTGCCAGCAGCCAAGATCCCCTAGCGGGAAACAATGAGCAGTTCTTC	CASSQDPLAGNNEQFF
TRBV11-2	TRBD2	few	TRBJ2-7	TGTGCCAGCAGCTTAGCTAGCGGGGCTTCCTACGAGCAGTACTTC	CASSLASGASYEQYF
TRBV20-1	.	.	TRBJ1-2	TGCAGTGCTAGAGATCAGGGCGCCACTAACTATGGCTACACCTTC	CSARDQGATNYGYTF
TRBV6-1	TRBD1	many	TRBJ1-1	TGTGCCAGCAGGTCGCGACAGGGGGCGGGACCTGAAGCTTTCTTT	CASRSRQGAGPEAFF
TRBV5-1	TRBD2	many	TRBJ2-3	TGTGCCAGCAGCTTGAGGACTAGCGGCACAGATACGCAGTATTTT	CASSLRTSGTDTQYF
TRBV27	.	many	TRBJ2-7	TGTGCCAGCAGTTTGGGACGGGGGTCGAGCTCCTACGAGCAGTACTTC	CASSLGRGSSSYEQYF
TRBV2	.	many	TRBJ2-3	TGTGCCAGCACCGGGGACCCCGGAAAGCCCACAGATACGCAGTATTTT	CASTGDPGKPTDTQYF
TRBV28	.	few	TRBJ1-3	TGTGCCAGCACCCACTCTGGAAACACCATATATTTT	CASTHSGNTIYF
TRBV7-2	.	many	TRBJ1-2	TGTGCCAGCAGCTCTCTGGGGGGCAGCTATGGCTACACCTTC	CASSSLGGSYGYTF
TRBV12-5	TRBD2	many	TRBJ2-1	TGTGCTAGTGGAATGGGACTAGCTGACAACAATGAGCAGTTCTTC	CASGMGLADNNEQFF
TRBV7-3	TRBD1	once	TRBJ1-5	TGTGCCAGCAGCTCGAGACCCGGGACAGGAGCTTATAGCAATCAGCCCCAGCATTTT	CASSSRPGTGAYSNQPQHF
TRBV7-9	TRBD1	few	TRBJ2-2	TGTGCCGGACTTCAGGGGGCGCGGGACACCGGGGAGCTGTTTTTT	CAGLQGARDTGELFF
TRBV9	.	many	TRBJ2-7	TGTGCCAGCAGCGTAGAGGTGGAAACGGAGCAGTACTTC	CASSVEVETEQYF
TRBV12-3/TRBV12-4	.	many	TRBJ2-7	TGTGCCAGCAGTTTCCGGGACCCATACGAGCAGTACTTC	CASSFRDPYEQYF
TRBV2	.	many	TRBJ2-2	TGTGCCAGCACCCCGGACAGGAACACCGGGGAGCTGTTTTTT	CASTPDRNTGELFF
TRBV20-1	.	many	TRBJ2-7	TGCAGTGCTAGTCGCCACGAGCAGTACTTC	CSASRHEQYF
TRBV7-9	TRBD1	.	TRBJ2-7	TGTGCCAGCAGCCCCAGACAAGGGACAGGGGTAATCATGCCCTACGAGCAGTACTTC	CASSPRQGTGVIMPYEQYF
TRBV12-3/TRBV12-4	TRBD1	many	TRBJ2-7	TGTGCCAGCAGCCACAGGGGCCTAGGAAACTACGAGCAGTACTTC	CASSHRGLGNYEQYF
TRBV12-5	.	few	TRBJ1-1	TGTGCTAGTGGTTTTGCGACGGACACTGAAGCTTTCTTT	CASGFATDTEAFF
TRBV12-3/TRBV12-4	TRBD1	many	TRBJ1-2	TGTGCCAGCAGCCCGGCGACCGGGACAGGGACATTGGGAGGCTATGGCTACACCTTC	CASSPATGTGTLGGYGYTF
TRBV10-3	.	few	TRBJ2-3	TGTGCCATCAATGGCGGGGGCACAGATACGCAGTATTTT	CAINGGGTDTQYF
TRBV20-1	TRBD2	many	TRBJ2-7	TGCAGTGCTAGCGGGAGGGCCGTGTACGAGCAGTACTTC	CSASGRAVYEQYF
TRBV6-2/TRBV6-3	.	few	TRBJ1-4	TGTGCCAGCAGTCAGCTTAATGAAAAACTGTTTTTT	CASSQLNEKLFF
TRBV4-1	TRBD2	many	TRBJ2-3	TGCGCCAGCAGCCAAGGATCTAGCGGGAGATACACAGATACGCAGTATTTT	CASSQGSSGRYTDTQYF
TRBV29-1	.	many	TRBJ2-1	TGCAGCGTTGAAGGGCAGTACAATGAGCAGTTCTTC	CSVEGQYNEQFF
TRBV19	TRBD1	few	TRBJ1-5	TGTGCCAGTAGTTCCCTATACCGGGACAGGACTAAAGGGCGCAATCAGCCCCAGCATTTT	CASSSLYRDRTKGRNQPQHF
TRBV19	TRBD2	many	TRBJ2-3	TGTGCCAGTAGTATCACTGGACTAGCGGGAGCAAGTGATACGCAGTATTTT	CASSITGLAGASDTQYF
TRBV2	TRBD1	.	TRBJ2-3	TGTGCCAGCAGCCTGGACAGGGGAGCAGATACGCAGTATTTT	CASSLDRGADTQYF
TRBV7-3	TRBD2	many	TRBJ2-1	TGTGCCAGCAGCTTAGGTCTTGTACTAGCGGGTTACTCCTACAATGAGCAGTTCTTC	CASSLGLVLAGYSYNEQFF
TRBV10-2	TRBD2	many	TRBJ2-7	TGCGCCAGCAGGCAAGCGGGAGGGATCTCATACGAGCAGTACTTC	CASRQAGGISYEQYF
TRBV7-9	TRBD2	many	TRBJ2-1	TGTGCCAGCGGAAGCTCTAGCGGGGCCTCCTACAATGAGCAGTTCTTC	CASGSSSGASYNEQFF
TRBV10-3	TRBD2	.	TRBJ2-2	TGTGCCTCCCACCCTACTAGCGGGAGGGCGAACACCGGGGAGCTGTTTTTT	CASHPTSGRANTGELFF
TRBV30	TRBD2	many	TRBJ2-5	TGTGCCTGGAGTGTACTAGCGGGAGAGCAATTGGCAGAGACCCAGTACTTC	CAWSVLAGEQLAETQYF
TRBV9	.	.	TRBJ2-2	TGTGCCAGCAGCGATGGACAGGGACTAGGGACCGGGGAGCTGTTTTTT	CASSDGQGLGTGELFF
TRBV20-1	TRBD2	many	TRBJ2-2	TGCAGCGCCAGACTAGCGGGAGGCCCCGGGGAGCTGTTTTTT	CSARLAGGPGELFF
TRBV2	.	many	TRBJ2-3	TGTGCCAGCGGATCGTCCGCGGGATGGAGCACAGATACGCAGTATTTT	CASGSSAGWSTDTQYF